Below are 25 T cell receptor beta chains sequenced from a single sample in a study of T cell responses to AZD1222 COVID-19 vaccine. The data were produced by immunoSEQ multiplex PCR, yet TCRdb's version contains in-frame clones alone and is incomplete. This sample has about 120,000 clones, with approximately 83% found just once. The material sequenced was peripheral blood, taken on day 0 of AZD1222 vaccination. Receptors were obtained from an adult in good health.

The gene calls are TRBV5-5 and TRBJ2-2; 8 bases fit TRBD1. CDR3 length: 14 amino acids. The ends lost 5 bases at V and 6 bases at J; junction bases unmatched: 6. Germline V lookup: CDR1 SGHKS, CDR2 YYEKEE (reference sequence). Written as DNA, the CDR3 is TGTGCCAGCAGACAGAGGACAGGGCCCGGGGAGCTGTTTTTT. Protein product: CASRQRTGPGELFF.

The chain recombines TRBV11-2 with TRBJ1-1; perhaps TRBD1 as D (6 bases). V lost 5 bases, J lost 1 base, and 17 bases lay in between. This CDR3 has 16 amino acids. Germline values: CDR1 SGHAT, CDR2 FQNNGV. The CDR3 is CASSPYSGGANTEAFF. CDR3 DNA sequence: TGTGCCAGCAGCCCCTATTCTGGGGGGGCGAACACTGAAGCTTTCTTT.

This rearrangement joins TRBV10-2 to TRBJ1-2; D is perhaps TRBD1 (6 bases). Trimming took off 3 bases at V and 8 bases at J, with 16 bases between the two ends. Looked up from germline, CDR1 is WSHSY and CDR2 is SAAADI. This CDR3 has 14 amino acids. CDR3 nucleotides: TGCGCCAGCAGTGACACAGGGTCGGGTGGAGGCTACACCTTC. Translation gives CASSDTGSGGGYTF.

On this clone: As the CDR3 is not closed by the conserved phenylalanine or tryptophan, this likely results from a read error. The limits of the CDR3 on the DNA are not certain, so only TCRdb's listed CDR3 is given. The J gene is TRBJ1-1, the V gene TRBV2. Germline CDR1 and CDR2: SNHLY and FYNNEI. The CDR3 is made up of 8 amino acids, end residues included. The CDR3 region is CASGLGTS.

The V gene is TRBV5-1, the J gene TRBJ1-1, with 10 bases that match TRBD1. The germline V gene has CDR1 SGHRS and CDR2 YFSETQ. The CDR3 covers 20 residues. The V segment lost 1 base and the J segment 1 base; nucleotides outside the gene matches: 16. In DNA form, the CDR3 reads TGCGCCAGCAGCTTGCCGGTATGGGACAGGGGCCCTGGGAGGAACACTGAAGCTTTCTTT. Translation gives CASSLPVWDRGPGRNTEAFF. Full variable domain (outside the CDR3, taken from reference TRBV5-1 and TRBJ1-1): KAGVTQTPRYLIKTRGQQVTLSCSPISGHRSVSWYQQTPGQGLQFLFEYFSETQRNKGNFPGRFSGRQFSNSRSEMNVSTLELGDSALYLCASSLPVWDRGPGRNTEAFFGQGTRLTVV.

The sample holds one count of this clone. V is TRBV6-5 and J is TRBJ1-1; a possible D gene is TRBD1 (5 bases). V lost 4 bases, J lost 2 bases, and 17 bases lay in between. Per the germline V gene, CDR1 is MNHEY and CDR2 is SVGAGI. The CDR3 consists of 16 residues. CDR3 sequence reads: CASSSRVAPLNTEAFF. In nucleotides, the CDR3 is TGTGCCAGCAGTTCCAGGGTGGCCCCACTAAACACTGAAGCTTTCTTT.

The chain uses TRBV30 and TRBJ1-3; D is perhaps TRBD1 (5 bases). Trimming stripped 0 bases from V and 7 bases from J, with 10 bases between. CDR1 is GTSNPN and CDR2 is SVGIG in the germline V gene (reference sequence). The CDR3 contains 13 residues. This CDR3 is CAWSVNSGNTIYF. The DNA of the CDR3 is TGTGCCTGGAGTGTTAACTCAGGGAACACCATATATTTT. Full variable domain (missing parts from reference TRBV30 and TRBJ1-3): SQTIHQWPATLVQPVGSPLSLECTVEGTSNPNLYWYRQAAGRGLQLLFYSVGIGQISSEVPQNLSASRPQDRQFILSSKKLLLSDSGFYLCAWSVNSGNTIYFGEGSWLTVV.

The chain links TRBV7-9 to TRBJ1-4; D is ambiguous. The germline V gene encodes CDR1 SEHNR and CDR2 FQNEAQ (reference sequence). Trimming shortened V by 1 base and J by 11 bases, and 8 bases separated the two germline ends. This CDR3 is built from 12 residues. CDR3 amino acids: CASSLEVGKLFF. The CDR3 DNA reads TGTGCCAGCAGCTTAGAGGTGGGGAAACTGTTTTTT.

This sequence joins TRBV6-2 or TRBV6-3 and TRBJ2-2, with D hard to call. Germline V CDR1 and CDR2: MNHEY, SVGEGT. Trimming removed 2 bases from V and 6 bases from J, with 7 bases in between. The CDR3 length is 13 residues. The CDR3 loop is CASSYGMAGELFF. Written as DNA, the CDR3 is TGTGCCAGCAGTTACGGGATGGCCGGGGAGCTGTTTTTT.

This chain links TRBV30 with TRBJ1-1; D may be TRBD1 (5 bases). CDR3 length: 16 residues. V dropped 2 bases and J dropped 2 bases, with 18 bases sitting between them. Germline V gene sequence: CDR1 GTSNPN, CDR2 SVGIG (reference sequence). The CDR3 sequence is CAWSTPSARANTEAFF. The CDR3 region has the DNA TGTGCCTGGAGTACCCCCTCGGCCAGGGCTAACACTGAAGCTTTCTTT.

The chain links TRBV6-5 to TRBJ1-1, with TRBD1 identical over 10 bases. After removal of 6 bases from V and 11 bases from J, the junction contained 9 bases not matched to a gene. The CDR3 contains 13 residues. CDR1 and CDR2 from the germline V gene are MNHEY and SVGAGI. CDR3 nucleotides: TGTGCCAGCAGATCCGGGACAGGGGATTCCGCTTTCTTT. Its translation: CASRSGTGDSAFF.

This clone was counted only a few times. The chain is built from TRBV7-6 and TRBJ2-3; a possible D gene is TRBD1 (5 bases). The CDR3 sequence is 14 residues long. Trimming removed 6 bases at V and 1 base at J, with 11 bases between. The germline V gene has CDR1 SGHVS and CDR2 FNYEAQ. CDR3 amino acids: CASSHWTRTDTQYF. For the CDR3, the DNA is TGTGCCAGCAGTCACTGGACACGCACAGATACGCAGTATTTT.

This chain uses TRBV4-1 with TRBJ1-6, with 7 bases fitting TRBD1. V was clipped by 3 bases and J by 5 bases; unmatched bases: 7. The CDR3 spans 16 residues. Germline loops: CDR1 MGHRA, CDR2 YSYEKL. CDR3 in amino acids: CASSQATGTDNSPLHF. The DNA of the CDR3 is TGCGCCAGCAGCCAGGCGACTGGGACAGATAATTCACCCCTCCACTTT.

The chain has TRBV7-9 and TRBJ2-1; 7 bases agree with TRBD1. The CDR3 totals 13 residues. Germline-derived CDR1 and CDR2 are SEHNR and FQNEAQ (reference sequence). The V segment lost 7 bases and the J segment 8 bases; nucleotides outside the gene matches: 8. This chain's CDR3 is CASIPRQGDEQFF. DNA of the CDR3: TGTGCCAGCATCCCGCGCCAGGGGGATGAGCAGTTCTTC.

CDR3 coding DNA: TGTGCCAGCAGCTTAGTCGGACAGGGGGCGAGCGAGCAGTACTTC. Translated, it gives CASSLVGQGASEQYF. The chain has TRBV7-9 and TRBJ2-7; 11 bases line up with TRBD1. The junction had 5 bases not matched to a gene; V was cut back by 1 base and J by 6 bases. The CDR3 runs to 15 residues. Germline CDR1 reads SEHNR; CDR2 reads FQNEAQ (reference sequence).

The chain links TRBV27 to TRBJ2-7; 8 nucleotides align to TRBD1. The CDR3 is 15 residues long. After removal of 5 bases from V and 2 bases from J, the junction contained 8 bases not matched to a gene. CDR1 is MNHEY and CDR2 is SMNVEV in the germline V gene (reference sequence). CDR3 sequence reads: CASSNRQGPAYEQYF. The DNA of the CDR3 is TGTGCCAGCAGTAACCGACAGGGGCCAGCCTACGAGCAGTACTTC.

The chain is built from TRBV4-1 and TRBJ1-6, with D possibly TRBD1 on 6 matching bases. Trimming took 1 base from V and 7 from J, leaving 23 bases between them. The CDR3 contains 19 residues. From germline, CDR1 is MGHRA and CDR2 YSYEKL. The CDR3 DNA is TGCGCCAGCAGCCAAGGGGATCGTCGGACAGCCACCCTAAATTCACCCCTCCACTTT. The encoded protein is CASSQGDRRTATLNSPLHF.

The rearrangement links TRBV5-1 to TRBJ2-2; D is uncertain. This CDR3 spans 14 amino acids. Germline values: CDR1 SGHRS, CDR2 YFSETQ. Deletions cut 0 bases from V and 4 bases from J, with 7 bases between. The DNA of the CDR3 is TGCGCCAGCAGCTTGGGGGTTCGCACCGGGGAGCTGTTTTTT. Translating gives CASSLGVRTGELFF. The entire variable domain, with the rest obtained from reference TRBV5-1 and TRBJ2-2, is as follows: KAGVTQTPRYLIKTRGQQVTLSCSPISGHRSVSWYQQTPGQGLQFLFEYFSETQRNKGNFPGRFSGRQFSNSRSEMNVSTLELGDSALYLCASSLGVRTGELFFGEGSRLTVL.

In its sample, this clone was seen once. The chain is built from TRBV11-3 and TRBJ2-7; the D is unclear. Germline lookup yields CDR1 SGHNT and CDR2 YENEEA. The CDR3 is 12 residues long. V was cut by 5 bases and J by 3 bases, with 8 bases left in between. CDR3 sequence: CASSITHYEQYF. The CDR3 DNA sequence: TGTGCCAGCAGCATCACCCACTACGAGCAGTACTTC. The full variable domain, in which reference TRBV11-3 and TRBJ2-7 provide the parts outside the CDR3, is EAGVVQSPRYKIIEKKQPVAFWCNPISGHNTLYWYLQNLGQGPELLIRYENEEAVDDSQLPKDRFSAERLKGVDSTLKIQPAELGDSAVYLCASSITHYEQYFGPGTRLTVT.

This clone came up once. The rearrangement joins TRBV6-5 to TRBJ1-5; a possible D gene is TRBD1 (5 bases). The CDR3 consists of 13 residues. CDR1 and CDR2 (germline): MNHEY, SVGAGI. The V end was cut by 9 bases, the J end by 0 bases, with 9 bases between. The CDR3 is CASQGNSNQPQHF. For the CDR3, the DNA is TGTGCCAGTCAGGGAAATAGCAATCAGCCCCAGCATTTT.

The gene calls are TRBV14 and TRBJ1-6; the D is unclear. CDR3 length: 14 residues. Germline V CDR1 and CDR2: SGHDN, FVKESK. Trimming left V 4 bases short and J 14 bases short, with 18 bases between. CDR3: CASSPGFATLALHF. The CDR3 nucleotides read TGTGCCAGCAGCCCCGGATTTGCGACCTTGGCCCTCCACTTT.

This clone was picked up one time. The chain couples TRBV9 to TRBJ2-7; either TRBD1 or TRBD2 may fit D (5 bases each). CDR1 and CDR2 (germline): SGDLS, YYNGEE. The CDR3 consists of 12 residues. V was clipped by 8 bases and J by 1 base, with 10 bases between them. Written as DNA, the CDR3 is TGTGCCAGTGGGACGGCTTCCTACGAGCAGTACTTC. It codes for CASGTASYEQYF.

The CDR3 DNA sequence: TGTGCCAGCAGCTTAGCGGGGTCTAGCGGGGAGCAGTACTTC. This codes for CASSLAGSSGEQYF. V is TRBV7-2 and J is TRBJ2-7, with TRBD2 matching over 8 bases. J lost 7 bases, V lost 0 bases, and 5 bases had no gene match. Germline CDR1 SGHTA, CDR2 FQGNSA. The CDR3 covers 14 residues.

The chain uses TRBV6-6 and TRBJ1-4; D unresolved. Germline assignment: CDR1 MNHNY and CDR2 SVGAGI (reference sequence). V shed 2 bases and J shed 10 bases, with 17 bases lying between them. This CDR3 comprises 15 residues. DNA of the CDR3: TGTGCCAGCAGTTACGGTCGGGGTCTGGGAGGAAAACTGTTTTTT. Translation gives CASSYGRGLGGKLFF.

The V gene is TRBV5-1, the J gene TRBJ2-7; TRBD2 matches 11 bases. CDR3 length equals 16 residues. Germline trimming cut 4 bases from V and 3 bases from J; bases unmatched to any gene: 9. CDR1 SGHRS and CDR2 YFSETQ come from the germline V gene. The CDR3, as DNA: TGCGCCAGCAGCCGCTCCGGGACTAGCGGATACTACGAGCAGTACTTC. It is translated as CASSRSGTSGYYEQYF.